This T cell receptor beta chain originates from a study of CD8+CD57+ T cells in acquired aplastic anemia. Across the whole study: Isolated CD4+ and CD8+ cells, once sorted, yielded DNA averaging around 3.3 ug.

TCR beta VDJ and CDR3 were profiled, and genomic DNA was the template. TCRdb processed the reads anew with MiXCR; each CDR3 protein has one entry. The repertoire holds roughly 98,000 distinct CDR3 sequences, with about 66% as singletons. Germline V gene lookup returns CDR1 SGHRS and CDR2 YFSETQ. The CDR3 consists of 13 residues. Trimming shortened V by 5 bases and J by 11 bases, and 14 bases separated the two germline ends. Patients included in sequencing had previously demonstrated CD8+CD57+ cell expansion by flow cytometry. Patients were untreated when blood was sampled. This receptor was identified in a human donor with aplastic anemia. The sequencing input was sorted CD4+, CD8+, or CD8+CD57+ T cells (not recorded which) from PBMCs. The chain is built from TRBV5-1 and TRBJ1-6; no reliable D call. CDR3 loop: CASRQTQGTPLHF. Here the CDR3 DNA reads TGCGCCAGCAGACAAACGCAAGGAACACCCCTCCACTTT.